This TCR beta chain comes out of a study of beta chain features in type 1 diabetes. As for the study in general: Age, gender and cell yields were alike across patients and healthy donors. Broader study findings: Type 1 diabetes patients showed a moderate but significant shortening of TCRB CDR3s in all four CD4+ subsets.

Trimming took off 0 bases at V and 5 bases at J, with 17 bases between the two ends. CDR1 and CDR2 from the germline V gene are PRHDT and FYEKMQ (reference sequence). This CDR3 comprises 17 residues. This clone was picked up a small number of times. Its antigen is currently unknown. The study reverse transcribed the entire isolated RNA, so it sequenced expressed TCRB transcripts. Clones were sequenced by immunoSEQ multiplex PCR, and TCRdb holds only the in-frame ones, with some missing. The sample has some 900,000 clones, about a sixth seen once; the top ten hold around 0.02%. Input material: naive CD4+ T cells from blood. The receptor's source is a woman aged 18-29 years in good health. The V call is TRBV13, the J call TRBJ2-1, with a weak D call TRBD2 (5 bases). The CDR3 coding sequence is TGTGCCAGCAGCTTAGGCGGGCGACGTAGCGTACACAATGAGCAGTTCTTC. It specifies CASSLGGRRSVHNEQFF.